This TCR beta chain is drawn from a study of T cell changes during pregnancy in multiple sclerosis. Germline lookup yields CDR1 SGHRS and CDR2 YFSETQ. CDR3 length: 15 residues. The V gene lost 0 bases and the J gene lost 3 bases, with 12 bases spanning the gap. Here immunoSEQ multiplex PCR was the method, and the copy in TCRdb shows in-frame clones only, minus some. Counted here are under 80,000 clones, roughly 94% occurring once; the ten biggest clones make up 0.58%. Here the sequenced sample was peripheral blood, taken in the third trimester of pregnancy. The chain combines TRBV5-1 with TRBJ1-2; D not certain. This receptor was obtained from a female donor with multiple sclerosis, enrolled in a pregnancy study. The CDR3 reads CASSLDAVTYYGYTF. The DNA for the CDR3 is TGCGCCAGCAGCTTGGATGCAGTCACGTACTATGGCTACACCTTC.